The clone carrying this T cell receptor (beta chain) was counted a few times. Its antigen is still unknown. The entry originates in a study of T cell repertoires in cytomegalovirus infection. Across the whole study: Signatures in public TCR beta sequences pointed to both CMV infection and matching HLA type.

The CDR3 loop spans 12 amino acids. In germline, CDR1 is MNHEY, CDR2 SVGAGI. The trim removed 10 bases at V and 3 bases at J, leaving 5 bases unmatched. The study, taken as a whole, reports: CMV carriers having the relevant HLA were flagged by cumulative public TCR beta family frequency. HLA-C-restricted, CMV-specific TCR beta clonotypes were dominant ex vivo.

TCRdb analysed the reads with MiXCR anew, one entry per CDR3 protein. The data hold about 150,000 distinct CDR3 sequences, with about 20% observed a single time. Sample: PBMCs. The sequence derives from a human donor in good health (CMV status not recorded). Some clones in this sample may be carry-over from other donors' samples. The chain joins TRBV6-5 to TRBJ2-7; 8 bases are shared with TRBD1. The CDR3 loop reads CATGQGGYEQYF. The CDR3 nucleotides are TGTGCCACCGGACAGGGAGGCTACGAGCAGTACTTC.